The rows below give T cell receptor beta chains drawn from one sample of a study of TIL therapy for anti-PD-1-resistant metastatic lung cancer. Sequencing used immunoSEQ multiplex PCR; TCRdb keeps in-frame clones, though not all of them. The table records more than 90,000 clones, about two thirds of them present only once. Sequencing used tumor tissue, obtained at baseline. These receptors all come from a person between 30 and 80 years old with non-small cell lung cancer. CDR3s leave out the opening cysteine and the closing phenylalanine or tryptophan. For some rows the clone size is stated as once, few or many, or as a class when expanded; others skip it.

CDR3aa: ASKGGRGDTQY; v_gene: TRBV6-5; abundance: once; j_gene: TRBJ2-3
CDR3aa: ASSYSLRDPKSDSIQPQH; v_gene: TRBV6-2/TRBV6-3; abundance: -; j_gene: TRBJ1-5
CDR3aa: ASSEQNTEAF; v_gene: TRBV7-9; abundance: -; j_gene: TRBJ1-1
CDR3aa: ASSLSGRDLSSYNEQF; v_gene: TRBV28; abundance: -; j_gene: TRBJ2-1
CDR3aa: ASRPQLGTSKETQY; v_gene: TRBV6-6; abundance: -; j_gene: TRBJ2-5
CDR3aa: ASSLDMLVTEAF; v_gene: TRBV7-2; abundance: -; j_gene: TRBJ1-1
CDR3aa: ASSFGNTGELF; v_gene: TRBV27; abundance: -; j_gene: TRBJ2-2
CDR3aa: ASSVSLSGRETQY; v_gene: TRBV9; abundance: -; j_gene: TRBJ2-5
CDR3aa: ATSDFGVSNEQF; v_gene: TRBV24-1; abundance: few; j_gene: TRBJ2-1
CDR3aa: ASSQVGLASYNEQF; v_gene: TRBV3-1/TRBV3-2; abundance: -; j_gene: TRBJ2-1